This entry lists 29 T cell receptor beta chains sequenced from one sample in a study of CD8 T cells in ankylosing spondylitis. TCRdb reanalysed the 5' RACE reads using MiXCR and keeps one entry per CDR3 protein. Of 250,000 or so distinct CDR3 sequences in the sample, approximately 20% were seen once. Sequencing was performed on blood, either unsorted or a sorted T cell fraction (not recorded which). The source is a male donor with ankylosing spondylitis or in good health (not recorded which).

The table lists this clonotype with a few counts. The rearrangement links TRBV7-9 to TRBJ1-1; D may be TRBD1 (5 bases). The germline V and J ends were trimmed by 5 bases and 2 bases, with 12 bases remaining between them. The CDR3 consists of 14 residues. The V gene's germline CDR1 is SEHNR and CDR2 FQNEAQ (reference sequence). The CDR3 nucleotides read TGTGCCAGCAGCCCCCGGACACTCAACACTGAAGCTTTCTTT. Translation: CASSPRTLNTEAFF. The full variable domain, its missing parts supplied by reference TRBV7-9 and TRBJ1-1, is DTGVSQNPRHKITKRGQNVTFRCDPISEHNRLYWYRQTLGQGPEFLTYFQNEAQLEKSRLLSDRFSAERPKGSFSTLEIQRTEQGDSAMYLCASSPRTLNTEAFFGQGTRLTVV.

The CDR3 DNA sequence: TGTGCCAGCAGCAGGGACCCTCGGGACAATGAGCAGTTCTTC. Translated: CASSRDPRDNEQFF. The J gene is TRBJ2-1, the V gene TRBV7-9, with D perhaps TRBD1 or TRBD2 (5 bases each). The CDR3 extends over 14 amino acids. From germline, CDR1 is SEHNR and CDR2 FQNEAQ (reference sequence). The V end was cut by 5 bases, the J end by 5 bases, with 13 bases between.

This clonotype was seen many times. The V call is TRBV5-5, the J call TRBJ1-5; no firm D call. The V end lost 2 bases, the J end lost 7 bases, and 10 bases lay between the germline ends. The CDR3 length is 13 residues. Germline V CDR1 and CDR2: SGHKS, YYEKEE (reference sequence). The CDR3 is CASSFEVGQPQHF. The CDR3 coding sequence is TGTGCCAGCAGCTTCGAGGTCGGGCAGCCCCAGCATTTT.

The rearrangement uses TRBV7-9 and TRBJ2-1; D gene unclear. From germline, CDR1 is SEHNR and CDR2 FQNEAQ (reference sequence). The V end was cut by 2 bases, the J end by 6 bases, with 14 bases between. This CDR3 is built from 15 residues. As DNA, the CDR3 is TGTGCCAGCAGCTTATTGGCCTCAGTTCGCAATGAGCAGTTCTTC. Its protein is CASSLLASVRNEQFF.

This clonotype has more than one count but fewer than ten. The V and J genes are TRBV12-3 or TRBV12-4 and TRBJ1-6; D not certain. The V end lost 3 bases, the J end lost 0 bases, and 9 bases lay between the germline ends. The CDR3 length is 16 residues. CDR3 region: CASSFDPASYNSPLHF. In DNA form, the CDR3 reads TGTGCCAGCAGTTTTGATCCGGCCTCCTATAATTCACCCCTCCACTTT.

This clonotype was recorded at least ten times. This chain joins TRBV5-6 and TRBJ2-5; TRBD2 aligns across 10 bases. CDR1 is SGHDT, CDR2 YYEEEE, per germline. With 3 bases clipped from V and 3 bases from J, the junction kept 2 bases outside the gene matches. The CDR3 length is 14 residues. CDR3 DNA sequence: TGTGCCAGCAGCTCCGGACTAGCGGAAGAGACCCAGTACTTC. Amino acids: CASSSGLAEETQYF.

The chain employs TRBV29-1 and TRBJ2-7; TRBD1 aligns across 7 bases. J gave up 2 bases and V 7 bases, and 5 bases lay outside the gene matches. The V gene's germline CDR1 is SQVTM and CDR2 ANQGSEA. The CDR3 sequence is 12 residues long. The CDR3 nucleotides are TGCAGCGGACAGGGTCCCACCTACGAGCAGTACTTC. Amino acid sequence: CSGQGPTYEQYF.

The sample holds many counts of this clonotype. CDR3 bases: TGTGCCAGCAGTTACTCGAGCACCGGGGAGCTGTTTTTT. Translated, it gives CASSYSSTGELFF. V gene TRBV6-5 combines with J gene TRBJ2-2; D ambiguous. CDR3 length: 13 amino acids. Germline V CDR1 and CDR2: MNHEY, SVGAGI. V dropped 0 bases and J dropped 4 bases, with 3 bases sitting between them.

The chain couples TRBV3-1 to TRBJ2-7; no definite D call. The CDR3 sequence is 15 residues long. Germline-derived CDR1 and CDR2 are LGHDT and YNNKEL (reference sequence). V was trimmed by 0 bases and J by 4 bases, leaving 13 bases between them. The CDR3 DNA reads as TGTGCCAGCAGCCAAGAGACGGATAGTTTGTACGAGCAGTACTTC. It specifies CASSQETDSLYEQYF.

This clonotype was seen more than once but under ten times. CDR3 nucleotides: TGTGCCAGCAGTGGCTCCACGTCCACTACCGGGGGCTACGAGCAGTACTTC. The encoded protein is CASSGSTSTTGGYEQYF. J is TRBJ2-7 and V is TRBV6-1, with a weak D call TRBD2 (6 bases). Germline V gene lookup returns CDR1 MNHNS and CDR2 SASEGT. The V and J ends lost 4 bases and 3 bases respectively, with 22 bases between them. The CDR3 has 17 amino acids.

The chain couples TRBV27 to TRBJ2-3, with 9 positions matching TRBD2. Germline V gives CDR1 MNHEY, CDR2 SMNVEV (reference sequence). The CDR3 length is 16 residues. V lost 3 bases, J lost 4 bases, and 8 bases stayed unmatched. The CDR3 region is CASSFGLAGVSDTQYF. DNA of the CDR3: TGTGCCAGCAGTTTCGGTTTAGCGGGAGTTTCAGATACGCAGTATTTT.

This clonotype was found a few times. V gene TRBV5-4 combines with J gene TRBJ2-7, with a weak D call TRBD1 (6 bases). The CDR3 length is 15 residues. Trimming pared 4 bases from V and 2 bases from J, leaving 16 bases between. Germline assignment: CDR1 SGHNT and CDR2 YYREEE (reference sequence). The CDR3 loop is CASSDRTVSTYEQYF. CDR3 nucleotide sequence: TGTGCCAGCAGCGACCGGACAGTGTCCACCTACGAGCAGTACTTC. The entire variable domain, with the rest obtained from reference TRBV5-4 and TRBJ2-7, is as follows: ETGVTQSPTHLIKTRGQQVTLRCSSQSGHNTVSWYQQALGQGPQFIFQYYREEENGRGNFPPRFSGLQFPNYSSELNVNALELDDSALYLCASSDRTVSTYEQYFGPGTRLTVT.

This clonotype was counted once. This chain connects TRBV10-1 to TRBJ2-2; a possible D gene is TRBD1 (6 bases). V lost 8 bases to trimming and J lost 4 bases, with 20 bases between them. CDR1 is WNHNN, CDR2 SYGVQD, per germline (reference sequence). CDR3 size: 16 residues. CDR3: CASCGWGPRGTGELFF. CDR3 DNA: TGCGCCAGCTGCGGTTGGGGTCCCAGGGGCACCGGGGAGCTGTTTTTT.

V usage is TRBV7-9 and J usage is TRBJ2-1; the D call may be TRBD1 or TRBD2 (5 bases each). There are 16 residues in the CDR3. V gave up 3 bases and J gave up 5 bases, with 17 bases separating them. Germline V CDR1 and CDR2: SEHNR, FQNEAQ (reference sequence). The CDR3 DNA follows: TGTGCCAGCAGCTTCGTCCGGGACCCCCGAGACAATGAGCAGTTCTTC. As protein: CASSFVRDPRDNEQFF.

The chain carries TRBV25-1 and TRBJ2-7; the match to TRBD1 covers 10 bases. The V and J ends lost 4 bases and 13 bases, in that order; junction bases with no gene match: 4. Looked up from germline, CDR1 is MGHDK and CDR2 is SYGVNS. This CDR3 has 11 amino acids. The CDR3 nucleotides are TGTGCCAGCAGTGGGGGGACAGGGGAATACTTC. This codes for CASSGGTGEYF.

This clonotype was counted only a few times. CDR3 region: CASSLEGNGNTIYF. Here the CDR3 DNA reads TGCGCCAGCAGCTTGGAGGGTAATGGAAACACCATATATTTT. The chain carries TRBV5-1 and TRBJ1-3; no firm D call. The CDR3 loop spans 14 amino acids. V lost 0 bases and J 3 bases, leaving 7 bases between the germline ends. CDR1 SGHRS and CDR2 YFSETQ come from the germline V gene.

This clonotype showed up just once. The rearrangement links TRBV28 to TRBJ2-4; D gene ambiguous. Germline lookup yields CDR1 MDHEN and CDR2 SYDVKM. V was shortened by 4 bases and J by 0 bases, with 7 bases between the two germline ends. The CDR3 runs to 14 residues. The CDR3 DNA sequence: TGTGCCAGCAGTTCAGAGATAGCCAAAAACATTCAGTACTTC. Encoded protein: CASSSEIAKNIQYF.

The rearrangement uses TRBV12-3 or TRBV12-4 and TRBJ2-7, with 7 bases identical to TRBD2. The V and J ends lost 5 bases and 6 bases, in that order; junction bases with no gene match: 13. This CDR3 has 15 residues. The CDR3 is CASSPTLGRAGEQYF. CDR3 coding DNA: TGTGCCAGCAGTCCAACTCTGGGGAGGGCCGGCGAGCAGTACTTC.

The table lists this clonotype with a few counts. V gene TRBV5-4 combines with J gene TRBJ1-1; perhaps TRBD1 as D (5 bases). This CDR3 comprises 16 residues. The V and J ends lost 2 bases and 0 bases respectively, with 14 bases between them. Germline V gene data show CDR1 as SGHNT and CDR2 as YYREEE (reference sequence). The CDR3 bases are TGTGCCAGCAGCTTCAGCCCGGGGGGACTGAACACTGAAGCTTTCTTT. Translation gives CASSFSPGGLNTEAFF.

The J gene is TRBJ2-7, the V gene TRBV4-3; TRBD2 agrees at 7 bases. This CDR3 has 15 residues. CDR1 is LGHNA, CDR2 YSLEER, per germline. Trimming at V came to 0 bases and at J to 0 bases, leaving 2 bases not matched to a gene. The CDR3 is CASSQDRGGSYEQYF. CDR3 DNA sequence: TGCGCCAGCAGCCAAGATCGCGGGGGCTCCTACGAGCAGTACTTC.

This chain links TRBV6-2 or TRBV6-3 with TRBJ2-7; possible D gene TRBD1, 5 bases. V was pared by 6 bases and J by 3 bases, with 18 bases between. CDR1 and CDR2 from the germline V gene are MNHEY and SVGEGT. CDR3 size: 15 residues. The CDR3 protein is CASRPLDSLFYEQYF. CDR3 in DNA: TGTGCCAGCAGACCGCTCGACAGTTTATTCTACGAGCAGTACTTC.

The chain recombines TRBV29-1 with TRBJ2-7, with 7 bases fitting TRBD2. Germline CDR1 SQVTM, CDR2 ANQGSEA. The V and J ends lost 7 bases and 4 bases, in that order; junction bases with no gene match: 7. This CDR3 comprises 12 residues. CDR3 in amino acids: CSARDYKYEQYF. The CDR3 DNA reads as TGCAGCGCTAGGGACTATAAATACGAGCAGTACTTC.

CDR3 DNA sequence: TGTGCCAGCAGCTTGGATTCAGGCAGCGCCTACGAGCAGTACTTC. This translates into CASSLDSGSAYEQYF. The chain is built from TRBV5-5 and TRBJ2-7, with no clear D. V was clipped by 0 bases and J by 2 bases, with 12 bases between them. This CDR3 spans 15 amino acids. CDR1 and CDR2 from the germline V gene are SGHKS and YYEKEE (reference sequence).

This clonotype has a count of ten or more. V and J are TRBV20-1 and TRBJ1-4, with no clear D. V lost 7 bases, J lost 6 bases, and 18 bases lay in between. The CDR3 totals 14 residues. Per germline, CDR1 DFQATT and CDR2 SNEGSKA (reference sequence). CDR3 DNA: TGCAGTGTCAACCCGCTTGTGGGGTATGAAAAACTGTTTTTT. Its translation: CSVNPLVGYEKLFF.

This clonotype was counted ten times or more. V gene TRBV9 combines with J gene TRBJ2-5; D remains unclear. The V gene lost 0 bases and the J gene lost 0 bases, with 12 bases spanning the gap. The CDR3 spans 16 residues. Germline V gives CDR1 SGDLS, CDR2 YYNGEE. The CDR3 region has the DNA TGTGCCAGCAGCGTAGCCATCCGACCGGACCAAGAGACCCAGTACTTC. Encoded protein: CASSVAIRPDQETQYF. Together with reference TRBV9 and TRBJ2-5, the CDR3 gives the full variable domain: DSGVTQTPKHLITATGQRVTLRCSPRSGDLSVYWYQQSLDQGLQFLIQYYNGEERAKGNILERFSAQQFPDLHSELNLSSLELGDSALYFCASSVAIRPDQETQYFGPGTRLLVL.

Turning to this clonotype: A much bigger clone sits one base away, suggesting this may be a read error. The chain employs TRBV28 and TRBJ2-1, with 7 bases lining up with TRBD1. From germline, CDR1 is MDHEN and CDR2 SYDVKM. V lost 6 bases, J lost 4 bases, and 6 bases stayed unmatched. The CDR3 has 14 amino acids. CDR3 sequence (DNA): TGTGCCAGCAGGACAGGGACGAGGTACAATGAGCAGTTCTTC. Protein product: CASRTGTRYNEQFF.

This sequence joins TRBV9 and TRBJ2-7, with 8 bases aligning to TRBD1. The germline CDR1 and CDR2 sequences are SGDLS and YYNGEE. The CDR3 length is 15 residues. V lost 0 bases and J lost 1; bases outside the gene matches: 3. CDR3 DNA: TGTGCCAGCAGCGTAGATGGGACAGGTTCCTACGAGCAGTACTTC. Its protein product is CASSVDGTGSYEQYF. Full variable domain (outside the CDR3, taken from reference TRBV9 and TRBJ2-7): DSGVTQTPKHLITATGQRVTLRCSPRSGDLSVYWYQQSLDQGLQFLIQYYNGEERAKGNILERFSAQQFPDLHSELNLSSLELGDSALYFCASSVDGTGSYEQYFGPGTRLTVT.

The sample holds many counts of this clonotype. V and J are TRBV10-3 and TRBJ1-3, with 8 positions matching TRBD1. CDR1 and CDR2 from the germline V gene are ENHRY and SYGVKD. There are 15 residues in the CDR3. After removal of 10 bases from V and 0 bases from J, the junction contained 8 bases not matched to a gene. CDR3 in DNA: TGTGCCACCACAGGGGGTCGGTCCTCTGGAAACACCATATATTTT. This sequence encodes CATTGGRSSGNTIYF.

This clonotype was observed many times. The chain combines TRBV29-1 with TRBJ2-7; TRBD1 agrees at 8 bases. V shed 5 bases and J 3 bases; nucleotides not matched to a gene: 9. The CDR3 loop spans 14 amino acids. Germline V gives CDR1 SQVTM, CDR2 ANQGSEA. CDR3 nucleotide sequence: TGCAGCGTTCTACCGGGACAGGTGGACTACGAGCAGTACTTC. This translates into CSVLPGQVDYEQYF.